The T cell receptor (beta chain) described here comes from a study of shared clonotypes between healthy human individuals. Libraries were prepared by immunoSEQ multiplex PCR; TCRdb keeps only in-frame clonotypes and omits some of them. The sample consists of hundreds of thousands of clones, about 96% of them appearing once. The CDR3 runs 18 residues. Trimming stripped 4 bases from V and 0 bases from J, with 19 bases between. Germline CDR1 PRHDT, CDR2 FYEKMQ (reference sequence). Naive CD8 cells, CD45RO-negative and positively selected for CCR7, excluded terminally differentiated effector memory CD45RA+ cells.

The sequence was collected from a woman aged 25 to 39 in good health. Source material: naive CD8+ T cells sorted from blood. This chain uses TRBV13 with TRBJ2-1; perhaps TRBD1 as D (5 bases). CDR3 sequence (DNA): TGTGCCAGCAGCTCAGGGATGGCGGCGCGGAGCTCCTACAATGAGCAGTTCTTC. It encodes CASSSGMAARSSYNEQFF.